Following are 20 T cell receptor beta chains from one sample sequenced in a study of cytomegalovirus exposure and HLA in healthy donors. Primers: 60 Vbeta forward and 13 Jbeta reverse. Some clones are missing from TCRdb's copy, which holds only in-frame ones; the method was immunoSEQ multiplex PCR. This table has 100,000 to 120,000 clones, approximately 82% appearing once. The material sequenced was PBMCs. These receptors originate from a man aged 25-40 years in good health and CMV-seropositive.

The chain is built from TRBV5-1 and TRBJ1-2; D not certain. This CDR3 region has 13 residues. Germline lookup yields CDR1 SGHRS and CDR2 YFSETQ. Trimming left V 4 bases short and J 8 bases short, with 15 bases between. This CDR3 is CASSTGPREGYTF. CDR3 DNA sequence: TGCGCCAGCAGCACGGGCCCAAGGGAGGGCTACACCTTC.

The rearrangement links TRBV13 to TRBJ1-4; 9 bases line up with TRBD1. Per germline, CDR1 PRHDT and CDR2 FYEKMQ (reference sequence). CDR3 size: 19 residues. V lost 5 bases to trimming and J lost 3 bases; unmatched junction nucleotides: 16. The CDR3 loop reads CASSTTRTGDRIANEKLFF. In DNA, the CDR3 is TGTGCCAGCAGCACAACCCGGACAGGGGACCGAATAGCTAATGAAAAACTGTTTTTT.

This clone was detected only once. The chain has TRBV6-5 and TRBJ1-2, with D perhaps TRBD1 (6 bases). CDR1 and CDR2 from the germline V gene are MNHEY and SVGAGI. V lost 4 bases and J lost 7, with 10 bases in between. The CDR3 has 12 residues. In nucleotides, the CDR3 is TGTGCCAGCAGTTCCAACAGGGTTGGCTACACCTTC. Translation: CASSSNRVGYTF.

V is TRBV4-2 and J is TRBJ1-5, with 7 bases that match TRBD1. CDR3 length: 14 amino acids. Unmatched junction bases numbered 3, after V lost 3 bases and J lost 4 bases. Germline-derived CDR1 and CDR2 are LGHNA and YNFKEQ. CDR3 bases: TGTGCCAGCAGCCACGGACAGGAGAATCAGCCCCAGCATTTT. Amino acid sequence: CASSHGQENQPQHF.

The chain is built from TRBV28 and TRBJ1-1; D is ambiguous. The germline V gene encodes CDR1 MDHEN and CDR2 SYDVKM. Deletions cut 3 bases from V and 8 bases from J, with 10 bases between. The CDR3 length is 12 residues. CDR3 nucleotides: TGTGCCAGCAGTTTGAGGCAGTTGGAAGCTTTCTTT. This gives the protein CASSLRQLEAFF.

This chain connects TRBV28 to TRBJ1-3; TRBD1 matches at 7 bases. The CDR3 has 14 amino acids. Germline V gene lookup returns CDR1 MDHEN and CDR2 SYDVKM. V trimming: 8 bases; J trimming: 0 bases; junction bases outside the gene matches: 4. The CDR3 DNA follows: TGTGCCAGCGAGGGACAGATCTCTGGAAACACCATATATTTT. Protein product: CASEGQISGNTIYF. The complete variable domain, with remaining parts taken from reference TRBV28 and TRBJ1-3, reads DVKVTQSSRYLVKRTGEKVFLECVQDMDHENMFWYRQDPGLGLRLIYFSYDVKMKEKGDIPEGYSVSREKKERFSLILESASTNQTSMYLCASEGQISGNTIYFGEGSWLTVV.

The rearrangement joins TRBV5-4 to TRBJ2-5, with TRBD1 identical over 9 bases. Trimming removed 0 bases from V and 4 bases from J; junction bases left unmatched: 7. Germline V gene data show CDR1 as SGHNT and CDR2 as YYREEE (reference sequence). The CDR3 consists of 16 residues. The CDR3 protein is CASSLGVGQGIETQYF. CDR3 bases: TGTGCCAGCAGCTTGGGGGTGGGACAGGGTATAGAGACCCAGTACTTC.

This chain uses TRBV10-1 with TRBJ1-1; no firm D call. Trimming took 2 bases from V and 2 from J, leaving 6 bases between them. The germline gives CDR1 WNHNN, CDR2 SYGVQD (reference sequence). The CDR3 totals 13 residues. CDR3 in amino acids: CASSERGNTEAFF. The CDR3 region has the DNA TGCGCCAGCAGTGAGCGGGGAAACACTGAAGCTTTCTTT.

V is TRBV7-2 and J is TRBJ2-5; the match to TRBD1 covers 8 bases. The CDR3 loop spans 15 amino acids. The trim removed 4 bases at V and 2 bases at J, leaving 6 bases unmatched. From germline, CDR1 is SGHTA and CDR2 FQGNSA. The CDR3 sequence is CASSSRTGRQETQYF. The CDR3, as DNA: TGTGCCAGCAGCTCGCGGACAGGGCGGCAAGAGACCCAGTACTTC.

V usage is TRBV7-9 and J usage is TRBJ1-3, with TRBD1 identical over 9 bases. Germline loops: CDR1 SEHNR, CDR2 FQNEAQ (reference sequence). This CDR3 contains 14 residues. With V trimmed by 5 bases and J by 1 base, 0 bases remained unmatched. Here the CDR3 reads CASSGQGSGNTIYF. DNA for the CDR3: TGTGCCAGCAGCGGACAGGGGTCTGGAAACACCATATATTTT.

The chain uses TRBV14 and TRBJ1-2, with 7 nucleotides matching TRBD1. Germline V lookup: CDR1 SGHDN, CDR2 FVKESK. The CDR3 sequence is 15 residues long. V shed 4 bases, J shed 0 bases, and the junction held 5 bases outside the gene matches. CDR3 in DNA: TGTGCCAGCAGCCCGGGGACAGCAGCTAACTATGGCTACACCTTC. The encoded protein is CASSPGTAANYGYTF.

CDR3 DNA sequence: TGTGCCAGCAGCCCGAGTGGTGGGGGGAGCACAGATACGCAGTATTTT. This translates into CASSPSGGGSTDTQYF. This chain connects TRBV7-9 to TRBJ2-3; TRBD2 might be the D (6 bases). Germline CDR1 is SEHNR and CDR2 is FQNEAQ (reference sequence). The CDR3 consists of 16 residues. V was cut by 5 bases and J by 0 bases, with 15 bases left in between.

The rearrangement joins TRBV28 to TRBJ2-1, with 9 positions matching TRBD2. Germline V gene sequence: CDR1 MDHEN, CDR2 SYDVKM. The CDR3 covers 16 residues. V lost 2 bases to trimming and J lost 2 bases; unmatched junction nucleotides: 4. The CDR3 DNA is TGTGCCAGCAGTTTAATTGTAGCGGGGGCCTACAATGAGCAGTTCTTC. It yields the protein CASSLIVAGAYNEQFF.

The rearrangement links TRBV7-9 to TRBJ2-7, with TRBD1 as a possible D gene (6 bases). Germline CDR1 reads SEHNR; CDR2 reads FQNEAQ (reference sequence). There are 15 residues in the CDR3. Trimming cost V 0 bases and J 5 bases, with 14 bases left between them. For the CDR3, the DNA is TGTGCCAGCAGCTTAGCCCCAGCAGGGGCCAACGAGCAGTACTTC. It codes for CASSLAPAGANEQYF.

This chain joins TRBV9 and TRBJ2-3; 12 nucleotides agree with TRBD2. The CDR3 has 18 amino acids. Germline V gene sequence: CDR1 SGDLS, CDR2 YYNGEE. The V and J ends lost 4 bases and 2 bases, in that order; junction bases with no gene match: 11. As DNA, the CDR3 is TGTGCCAGCAGCCCGACCCTACTAGCGGGGGGATTCACAGATACGCAGTATTTT. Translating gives CASSPTLLAGGFTDTQYF. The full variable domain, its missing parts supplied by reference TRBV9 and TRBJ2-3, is DSGVTQTPKHLITATGQRVTLRCSPRSGDLSVYWYQQSLDQGLQFLIQYYNGEERAKGNILERFSAQQFPDLHSELNLSSLELGDSALYFCASSPTLLAGGFTDTQYFGPGTRLTVL.

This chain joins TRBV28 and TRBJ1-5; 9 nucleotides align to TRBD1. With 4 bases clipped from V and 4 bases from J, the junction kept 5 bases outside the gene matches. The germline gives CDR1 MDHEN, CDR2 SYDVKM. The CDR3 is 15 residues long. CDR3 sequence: CASSWGQGLNQPQHF. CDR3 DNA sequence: TGTGCCAGCAGTTGGGGACAGGGTTTGAATCAGCCCCAGCATTTT.

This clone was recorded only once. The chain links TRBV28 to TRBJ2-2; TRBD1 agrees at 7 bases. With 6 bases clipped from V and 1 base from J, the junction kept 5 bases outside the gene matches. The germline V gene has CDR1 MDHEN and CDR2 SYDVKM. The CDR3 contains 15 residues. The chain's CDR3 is CASRHRTGNTGELFF. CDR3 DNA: TGTGCCAGCAGACACAGGACAGGGAACACCGGGGAGCTGTTTTTT.

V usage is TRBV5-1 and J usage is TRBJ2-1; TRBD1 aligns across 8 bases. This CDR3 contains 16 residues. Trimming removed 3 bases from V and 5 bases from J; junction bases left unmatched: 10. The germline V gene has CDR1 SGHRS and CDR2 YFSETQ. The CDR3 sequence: CASSSTGALANNEQFF. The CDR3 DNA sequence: TGCGCCAGCAGCTCGACAGGGGCGCTAGCAAACAATGAGCAGTTCTTC.

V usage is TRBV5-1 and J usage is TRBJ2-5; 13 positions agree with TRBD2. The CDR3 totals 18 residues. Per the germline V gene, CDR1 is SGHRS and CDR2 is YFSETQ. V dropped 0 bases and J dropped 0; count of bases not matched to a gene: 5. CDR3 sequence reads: CASSLGTSGGGYQETQYF. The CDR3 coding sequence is TGCGCCAGCAGCTTGGGGACTAGCGGGGGTGGGTACCAAGAGACCCAGTACTTC. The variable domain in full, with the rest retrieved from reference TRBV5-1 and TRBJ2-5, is KAGVTQTPRYLIKTRGQQVTLSCSPISGHRSVSWYQQTPGQGLQFLFEYFSETQRNKGNFPGRFSGRQFSNSRSEMNVSTLELGDSALYLCASSLGTSGGGYQETQYFGPGTRLLVL.

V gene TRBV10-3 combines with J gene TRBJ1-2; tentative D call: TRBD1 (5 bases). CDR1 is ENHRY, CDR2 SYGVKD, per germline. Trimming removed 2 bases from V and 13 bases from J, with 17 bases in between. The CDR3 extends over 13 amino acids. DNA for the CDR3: TGTGCCATCAGTGAGCCCGACAGAGGTGGGTTCACCTTC. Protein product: CAISEPDRGGFTF.